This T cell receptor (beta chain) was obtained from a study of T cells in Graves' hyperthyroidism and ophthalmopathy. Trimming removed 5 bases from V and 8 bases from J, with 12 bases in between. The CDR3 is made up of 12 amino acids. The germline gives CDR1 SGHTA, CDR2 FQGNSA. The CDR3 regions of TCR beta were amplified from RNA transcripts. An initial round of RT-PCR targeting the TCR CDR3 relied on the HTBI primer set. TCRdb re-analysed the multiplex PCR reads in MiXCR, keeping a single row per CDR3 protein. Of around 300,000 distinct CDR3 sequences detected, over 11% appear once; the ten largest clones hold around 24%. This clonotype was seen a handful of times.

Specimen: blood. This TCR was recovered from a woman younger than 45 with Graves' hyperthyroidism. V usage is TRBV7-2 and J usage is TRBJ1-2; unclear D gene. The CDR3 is CASSQVWGGYTF. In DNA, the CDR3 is TGTGCCAGCAGCCAAGTCTGGGGAGGCTACACCTTC. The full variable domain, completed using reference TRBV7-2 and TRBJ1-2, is GAGVSQSPSNKVTEKGKDVELRCDPISGHTALYWYRQSLGQGLEFLIYFQGNSAPDKSGLPSDRFSAERTGGSVSTLTIQRTQQEDSAVYLCASSQVWGGYTFGSGTRLTVV.